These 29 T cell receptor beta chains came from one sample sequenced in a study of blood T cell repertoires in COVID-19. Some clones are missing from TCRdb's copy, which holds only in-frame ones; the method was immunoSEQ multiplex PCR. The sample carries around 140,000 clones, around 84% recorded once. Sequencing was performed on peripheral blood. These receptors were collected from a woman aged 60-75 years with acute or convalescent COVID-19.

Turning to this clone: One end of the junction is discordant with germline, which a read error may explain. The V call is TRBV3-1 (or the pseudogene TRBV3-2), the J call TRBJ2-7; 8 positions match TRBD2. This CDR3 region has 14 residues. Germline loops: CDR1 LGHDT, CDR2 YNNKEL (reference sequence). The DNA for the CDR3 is TGTGCCAGCAGCGCGGGGACTAGATCCTCCGAGCAGTACTTC. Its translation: CASSAGTRSSEQYF.

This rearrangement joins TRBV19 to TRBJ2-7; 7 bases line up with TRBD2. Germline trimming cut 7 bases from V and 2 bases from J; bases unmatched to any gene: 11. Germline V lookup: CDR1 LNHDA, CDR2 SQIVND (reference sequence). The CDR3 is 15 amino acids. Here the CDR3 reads CASNPGGSPTYEQYF. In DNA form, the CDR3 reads TGTGCCAGTAATCCCGGGGGGTCCCCTACCTACGAGCAGTACTTC.

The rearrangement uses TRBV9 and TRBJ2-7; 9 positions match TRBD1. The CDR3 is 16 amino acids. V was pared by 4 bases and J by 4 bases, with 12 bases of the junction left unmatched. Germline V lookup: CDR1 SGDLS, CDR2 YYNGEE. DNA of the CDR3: TGTGCCAGCAGCCCAGGCCCCCGGACAGGGGAATACGAGCAGTACTTC. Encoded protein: CASSPGPRTGEYEQYF.

The CDR3 spells CASSGGLAGANVLTF. Written as DNA, the CDR3 is TGTGCCAGCAGCGGAGGGTTGGCTGGGGCCAACGTCCTGACTTTC. The chain couples TRBV9 to TRBJ2-6, with TRBD2 as a possible D gene (5 bases). CDR1 is SGDLS, CDR2 YYNGEE, per germline. There are 15 residues in the CDR3. V lost 3 bases and J 2 bases, leaving 9 bases between the germline ends.

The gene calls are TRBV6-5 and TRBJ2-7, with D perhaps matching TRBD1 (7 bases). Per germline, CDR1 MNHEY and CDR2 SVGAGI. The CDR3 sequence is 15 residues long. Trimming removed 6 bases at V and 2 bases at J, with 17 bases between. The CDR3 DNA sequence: TGTGCCAGCAGCGCGGGACAGTCCTCAACCTACGAGCAGTACTTC. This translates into CASSAGQSSTYEQYF.

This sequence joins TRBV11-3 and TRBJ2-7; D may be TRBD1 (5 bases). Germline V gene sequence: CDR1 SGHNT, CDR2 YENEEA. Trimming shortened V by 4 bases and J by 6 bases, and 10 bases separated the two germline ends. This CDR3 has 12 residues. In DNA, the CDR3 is TGTGCCAGCAGCTCCTCAGGGTTCGAGCAGTACTTC. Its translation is CASSSSGFEQYF.

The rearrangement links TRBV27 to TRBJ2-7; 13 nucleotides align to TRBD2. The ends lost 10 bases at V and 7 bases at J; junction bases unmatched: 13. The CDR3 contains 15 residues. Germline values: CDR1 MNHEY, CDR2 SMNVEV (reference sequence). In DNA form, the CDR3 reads TGTGCCACCCAAGGAGGACTAGCGGGGGCGGGTGAGCAGTACTTC. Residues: CATQGGLAGAGEQYF.

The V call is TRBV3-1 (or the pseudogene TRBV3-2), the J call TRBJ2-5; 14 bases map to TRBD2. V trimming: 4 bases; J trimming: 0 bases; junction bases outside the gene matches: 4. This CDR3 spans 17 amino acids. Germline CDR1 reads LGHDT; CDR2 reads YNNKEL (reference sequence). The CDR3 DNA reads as TGTGCCAGCAGCCTCAGACTAGCGGGGGGGTACCAAGAGACCCAGTACTTC. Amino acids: CASSLRLAGGYQETQYF.

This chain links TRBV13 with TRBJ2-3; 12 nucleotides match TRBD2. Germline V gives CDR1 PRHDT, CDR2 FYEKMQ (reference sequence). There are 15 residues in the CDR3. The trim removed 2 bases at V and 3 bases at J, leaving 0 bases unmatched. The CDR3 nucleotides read TGTGCCAGCAGCTTAACTAGCGGGGGGACAGATACGCAGTATTTT. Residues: CASSLTSGGTDTQYF.

The CDR3: CASSLTRTAEQYF. The CDR3 DNA reads TGTGCCAGCAGTTTGACAAGGACAGCCGAGCAGTACTTC. The chain has TRBV27 and TRBJ2-7; tentative D call: TRBD1 (6 bases). CDR1 is MNHEY, CDR2 SMNVEV, per germline (reference sequence). V lost 3 bases, J lost 6 bases, and 12 bases lay in between. The CDR3 spans 13 residues.

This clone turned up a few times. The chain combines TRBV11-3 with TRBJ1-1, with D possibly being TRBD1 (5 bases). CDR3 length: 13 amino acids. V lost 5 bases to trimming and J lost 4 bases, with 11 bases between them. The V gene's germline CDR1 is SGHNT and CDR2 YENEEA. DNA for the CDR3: TGTGCCAGCAGCCCTACCCAGGGCACTGAAGCTTTCTTT. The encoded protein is CASSPTQGTEAFF.

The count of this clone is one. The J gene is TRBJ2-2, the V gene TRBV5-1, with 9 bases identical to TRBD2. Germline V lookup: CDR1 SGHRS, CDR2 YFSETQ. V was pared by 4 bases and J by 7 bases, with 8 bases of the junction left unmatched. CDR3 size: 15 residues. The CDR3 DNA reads TGCGCCAGCAGCCTGGGGACTAGCTCGATCGGGGAGCTGTTTTTT. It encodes CASSLGTSSIGELFF. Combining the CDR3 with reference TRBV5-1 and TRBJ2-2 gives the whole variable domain KAGVTQTPRYLIKTRGQQVTLSCSPISGHRSVSWYQQTPGQGLQFLFEYFSETQRNKGNFPGRFSGRQFSNSRSEMNVSTLELGDSALYLCASSLGTSSIGELFFGEGSRLTVL.

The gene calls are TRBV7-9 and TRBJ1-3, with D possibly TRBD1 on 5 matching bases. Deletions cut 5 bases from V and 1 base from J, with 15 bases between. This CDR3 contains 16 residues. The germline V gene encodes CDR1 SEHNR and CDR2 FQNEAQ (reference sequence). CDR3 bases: TGTGCCAGCAGCATTACGGGGGTGAGGTCTGGAAACACCATATATTTT. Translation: CASSITGVRSGNTIYF.

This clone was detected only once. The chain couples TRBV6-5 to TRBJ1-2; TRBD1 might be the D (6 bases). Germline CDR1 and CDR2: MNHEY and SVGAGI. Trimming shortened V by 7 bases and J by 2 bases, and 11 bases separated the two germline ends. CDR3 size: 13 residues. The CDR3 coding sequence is TGTGCCAGCAAGGACAGACTCAACTATGGCTACACCTTC. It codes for CASKDRLNYGYTF.

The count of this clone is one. The CDR3 reads CASSVDISSYEQYF. The CDR3 DNA sequence: TGTGCCAGCAGCGTCGACATATCCTCCTACGAGCAGTACTTC. This rearrangement joins TRBV9 to TRBJ2-7; no clear D gene. CDR1 is SGDLS and CDR2 is YYNGEE in the germline V gene. This CDR3 is built from 14 residues. V shed 2 bases and J shed 0 bases, with 9 bases lying between them.

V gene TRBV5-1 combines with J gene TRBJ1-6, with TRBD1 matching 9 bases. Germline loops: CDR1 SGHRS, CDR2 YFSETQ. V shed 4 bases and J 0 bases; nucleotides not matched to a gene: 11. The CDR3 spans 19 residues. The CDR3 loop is CASSTSPGTGSSYNSPLHF. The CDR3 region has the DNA TGCGCCAGCAGCACCAGTCCCGGGACAGGGAGCTCCTATAATTCACCCCTCCACTTT.

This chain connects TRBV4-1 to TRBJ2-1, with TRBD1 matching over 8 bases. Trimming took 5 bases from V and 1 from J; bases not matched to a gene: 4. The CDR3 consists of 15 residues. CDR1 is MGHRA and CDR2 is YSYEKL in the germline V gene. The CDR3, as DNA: TGCGCCAGCAGCAGGGGGACAGGATCCTACAATGAGCAGTTCTTC. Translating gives CASSRGTGSYNEQFF.

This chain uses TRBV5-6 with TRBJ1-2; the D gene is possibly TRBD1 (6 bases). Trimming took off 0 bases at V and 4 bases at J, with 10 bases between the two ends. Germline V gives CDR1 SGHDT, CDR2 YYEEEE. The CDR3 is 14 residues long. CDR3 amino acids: CASSLDRTAYGYTF. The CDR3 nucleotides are TGTGCCAGCAGCTTGGATCGGACAGCCTATGGCTACACCTTC.

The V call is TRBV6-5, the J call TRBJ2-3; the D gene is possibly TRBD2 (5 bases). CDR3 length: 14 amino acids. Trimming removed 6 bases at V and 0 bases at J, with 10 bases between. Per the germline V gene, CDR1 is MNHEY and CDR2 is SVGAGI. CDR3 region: CASSRGSSTDTQYF. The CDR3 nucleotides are TGTGCCAGCAGCCGGGGTTCTAGCACAGATACGCAGTATTTT.

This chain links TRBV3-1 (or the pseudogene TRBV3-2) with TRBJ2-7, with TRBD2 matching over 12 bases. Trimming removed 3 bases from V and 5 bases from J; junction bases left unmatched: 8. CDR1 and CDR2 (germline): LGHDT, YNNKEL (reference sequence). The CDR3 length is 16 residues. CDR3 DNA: TGTGCCAGCAGCCAGGCCGGACTAGCGGGGCGAAACGAGCAGTACTTC. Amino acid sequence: CASSQAGLAGRNEQYF.

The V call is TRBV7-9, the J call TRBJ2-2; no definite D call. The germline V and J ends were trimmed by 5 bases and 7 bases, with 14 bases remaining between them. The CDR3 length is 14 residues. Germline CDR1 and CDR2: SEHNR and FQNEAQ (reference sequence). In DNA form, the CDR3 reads TGTGCCAGCAGCCCGGTCGCGCAAAACGGGGAGCTGTTTTTT. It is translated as CASSPVAQNGELFF.

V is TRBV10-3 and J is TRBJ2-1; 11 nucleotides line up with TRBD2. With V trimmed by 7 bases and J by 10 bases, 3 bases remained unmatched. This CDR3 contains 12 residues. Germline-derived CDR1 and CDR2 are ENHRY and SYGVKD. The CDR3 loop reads CAITSSGGEQFF. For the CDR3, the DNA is TGTGCCATCACCTCTAGCGGGGGGGAGCAGTTCTTC.

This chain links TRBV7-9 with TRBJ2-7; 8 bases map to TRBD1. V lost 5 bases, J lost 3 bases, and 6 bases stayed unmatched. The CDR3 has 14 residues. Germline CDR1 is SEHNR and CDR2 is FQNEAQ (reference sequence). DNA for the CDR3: TGTGCCAGCAGCATTACCGGGACAGGCTACGAGCAGTACTTC. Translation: CASSITGTGYEQYF.

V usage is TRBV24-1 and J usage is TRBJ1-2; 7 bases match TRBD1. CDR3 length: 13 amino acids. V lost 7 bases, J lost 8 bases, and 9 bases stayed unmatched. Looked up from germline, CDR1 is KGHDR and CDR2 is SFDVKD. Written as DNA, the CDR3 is TGTGCCACCAGCCTAACAGGGGAGAACGGCTACACCTTC. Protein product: CATSLTGENGYTF.

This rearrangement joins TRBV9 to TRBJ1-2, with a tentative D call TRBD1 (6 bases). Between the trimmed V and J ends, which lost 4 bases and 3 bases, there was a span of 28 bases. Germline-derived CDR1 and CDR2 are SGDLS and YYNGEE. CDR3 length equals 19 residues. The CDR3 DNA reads TGTGCCAGCAGCTCACGAGGGGGGGGCCTCACGGTGGGTTACTATGGCTACACCTTC. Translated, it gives CASSSRGGGLTVGYYGYTF. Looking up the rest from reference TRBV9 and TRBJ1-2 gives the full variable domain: DSGVTQTPKHLITATGQRVTLRCSPRSGDLSVYWYQQSLDQGLQFLIQYYNGEERAKGNILERFSAQQFPDLHSELNLSSLELGDSALYFCASSSRGGGLTVGYYGYTFGSGTRLTVV.

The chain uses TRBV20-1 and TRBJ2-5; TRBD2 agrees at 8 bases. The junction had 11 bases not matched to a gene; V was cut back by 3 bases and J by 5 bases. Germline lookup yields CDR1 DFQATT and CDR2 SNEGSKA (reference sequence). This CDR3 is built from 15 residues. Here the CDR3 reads CSASPPGGGKETQYF. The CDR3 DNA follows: TGCAGTGCTAGTCCACCCGGGGGGGGCAAGGAGACCCAGTACTTC.

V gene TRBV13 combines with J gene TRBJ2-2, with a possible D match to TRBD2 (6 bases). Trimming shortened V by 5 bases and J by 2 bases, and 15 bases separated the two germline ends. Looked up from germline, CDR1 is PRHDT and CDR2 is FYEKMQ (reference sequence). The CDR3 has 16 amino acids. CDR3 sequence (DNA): TGTGCCAGCAGCCGCCCGGGACTTACCAACACCGGGGAGCTGTTTTTT. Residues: CASSRPGLTNTGELFF.

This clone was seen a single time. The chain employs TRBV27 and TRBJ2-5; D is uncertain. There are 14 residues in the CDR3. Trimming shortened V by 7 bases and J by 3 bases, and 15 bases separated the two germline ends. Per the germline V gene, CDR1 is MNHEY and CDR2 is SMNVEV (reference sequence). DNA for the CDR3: TGTGCCAGCAAATACAGCCCAGGAAAAGAGACCCAGTACTTC. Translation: CASKYSPGKETQYF.

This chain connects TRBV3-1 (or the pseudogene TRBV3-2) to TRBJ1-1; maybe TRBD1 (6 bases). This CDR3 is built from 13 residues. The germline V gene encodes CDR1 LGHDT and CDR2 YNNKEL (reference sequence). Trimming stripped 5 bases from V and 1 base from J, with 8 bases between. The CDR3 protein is CASSSQGNTEAFF. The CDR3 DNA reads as TGTGCCAGCAGCTCACAGGGGAACACTGAAGCTTTCTTT.